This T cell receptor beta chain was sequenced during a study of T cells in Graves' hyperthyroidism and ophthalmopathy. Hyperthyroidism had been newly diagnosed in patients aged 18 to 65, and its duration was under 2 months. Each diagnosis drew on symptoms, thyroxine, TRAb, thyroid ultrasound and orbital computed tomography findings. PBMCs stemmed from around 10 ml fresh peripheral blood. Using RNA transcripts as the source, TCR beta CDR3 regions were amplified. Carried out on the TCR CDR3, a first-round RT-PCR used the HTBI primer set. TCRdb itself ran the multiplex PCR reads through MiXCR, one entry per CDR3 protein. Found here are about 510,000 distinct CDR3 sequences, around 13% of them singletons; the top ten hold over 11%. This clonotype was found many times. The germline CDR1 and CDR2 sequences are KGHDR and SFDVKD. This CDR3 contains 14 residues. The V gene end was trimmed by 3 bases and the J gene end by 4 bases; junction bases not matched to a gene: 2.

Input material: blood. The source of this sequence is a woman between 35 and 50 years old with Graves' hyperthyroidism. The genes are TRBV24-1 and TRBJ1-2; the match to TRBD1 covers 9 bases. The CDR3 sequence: CATSDRQGGYGYTF. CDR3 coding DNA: TGTGCCACCAGTGATCGACAGGGGGGCTATGGCTACACCTTC.